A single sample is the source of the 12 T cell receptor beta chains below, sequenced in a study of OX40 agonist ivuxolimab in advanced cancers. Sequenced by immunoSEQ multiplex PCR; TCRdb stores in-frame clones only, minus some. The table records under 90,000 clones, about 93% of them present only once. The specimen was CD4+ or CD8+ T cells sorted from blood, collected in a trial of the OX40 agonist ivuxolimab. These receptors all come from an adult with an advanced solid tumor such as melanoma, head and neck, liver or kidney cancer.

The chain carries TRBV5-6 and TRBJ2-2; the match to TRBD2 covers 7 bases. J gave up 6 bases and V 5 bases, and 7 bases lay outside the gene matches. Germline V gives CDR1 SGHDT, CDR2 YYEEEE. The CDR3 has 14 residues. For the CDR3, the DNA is TGTGCCAGCAGTTGGACTAGTCCCGCCGGGGAGCTGTTTTTT. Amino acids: CASSWTSPAGELFF. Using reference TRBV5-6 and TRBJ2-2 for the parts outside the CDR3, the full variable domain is DAGVTQSPTHLIKTRGQQVTLRCSPKSGHDTVSWYQQALGQGPQFIFQYYEEEERQRGNFPDRFSGHQFPNYSSELNVNALLLGDSALYLCASSWTSPAGELFFGEGSRLTVL.

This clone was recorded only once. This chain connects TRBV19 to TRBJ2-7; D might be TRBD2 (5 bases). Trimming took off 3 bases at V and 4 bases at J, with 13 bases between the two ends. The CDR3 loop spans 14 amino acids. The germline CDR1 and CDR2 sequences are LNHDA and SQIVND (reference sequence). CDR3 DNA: TGTGCCAGTAGTATGGCCAATTCGGGGTACGAGCAGTACTTC. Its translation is CASSMANSGYEQYF. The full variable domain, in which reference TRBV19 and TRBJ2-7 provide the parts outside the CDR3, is DGGITQSPKYLFRKEGQNVTLSCEQNLNHDAMYWYRQDPGQGLRLIYYSQIVNDFQKGDIAEGYSVSREKKESFPLTVTSAQKNPTAFYLCASSMANSGYEQYFGPGTRLTVT.

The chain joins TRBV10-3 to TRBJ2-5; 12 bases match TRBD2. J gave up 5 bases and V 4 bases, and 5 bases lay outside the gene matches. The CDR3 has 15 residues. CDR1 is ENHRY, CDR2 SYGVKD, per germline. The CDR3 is CAISALAGGQETQYF. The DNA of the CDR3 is TGTGCCATCAGTGCCCTAGCGGGGGGGCAGGAGACCCAGTACTTC.

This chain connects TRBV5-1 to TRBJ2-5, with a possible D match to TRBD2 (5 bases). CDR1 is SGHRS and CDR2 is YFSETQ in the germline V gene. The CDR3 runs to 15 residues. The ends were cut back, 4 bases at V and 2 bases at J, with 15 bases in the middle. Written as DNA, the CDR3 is TGCGCCAGCAGCGTCGGGAACAGCCAACAAGAGACCCAGTACTTC. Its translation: CASSVGNSQQETQYF.

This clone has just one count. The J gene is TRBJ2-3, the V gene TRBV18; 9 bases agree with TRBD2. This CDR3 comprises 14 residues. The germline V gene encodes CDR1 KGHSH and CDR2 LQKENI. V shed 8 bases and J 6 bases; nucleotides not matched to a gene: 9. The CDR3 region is CASTPAGGRDTQYF. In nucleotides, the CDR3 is TGTGCCAGCACCCCAGCGGGGGGACGTGATACGCAGTATTTT. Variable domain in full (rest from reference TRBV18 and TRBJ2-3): NAGVMQNPRHLVRRRGQEARLRCSPMKGHSHVYWYRQLPEEGLKFMVYLQKENIIDESGMPKERFSAEFPKEGPSILRIQQVVRGDSAAYFCASTPAGGRDTQYFGPGTRLTVL.

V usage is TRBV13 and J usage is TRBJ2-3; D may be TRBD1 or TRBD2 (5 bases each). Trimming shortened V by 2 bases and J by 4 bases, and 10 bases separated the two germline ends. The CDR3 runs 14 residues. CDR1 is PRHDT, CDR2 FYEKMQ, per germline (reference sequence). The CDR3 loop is CASSLQGRPDTQYF. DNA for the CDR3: TGTGCCAGCAGCTTACAGGGACGACCAGATACGCAGTATTTT.

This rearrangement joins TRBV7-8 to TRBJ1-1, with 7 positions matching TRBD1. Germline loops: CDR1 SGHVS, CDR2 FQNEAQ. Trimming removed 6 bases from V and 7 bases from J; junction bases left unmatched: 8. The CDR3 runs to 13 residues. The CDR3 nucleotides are TGTGCCAGCAGTTACGGGACAGCCTATGAAGCTTTCTTT. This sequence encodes CASSYGTAYEAFF. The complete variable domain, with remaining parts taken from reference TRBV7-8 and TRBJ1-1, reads GAGVSQSPRYKVAKRGQDVALRCDPISGHVSLFWYQQALGQGPEFLTYFQNEAQLDKSGLPSDRFFAERPEGSVSTLKIQRTQQEDSAVYLCASSYGTAYEAFFGQGTRLTVV.

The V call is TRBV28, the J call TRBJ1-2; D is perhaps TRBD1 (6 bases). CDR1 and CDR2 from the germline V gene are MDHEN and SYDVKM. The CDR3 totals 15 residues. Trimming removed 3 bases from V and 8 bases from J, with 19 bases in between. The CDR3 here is CASSLGVTGARGYTF. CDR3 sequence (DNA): TGTGCCAGCAGTTTGGGGGTGACGGGGGCGAGAGGCTACACCTTC.

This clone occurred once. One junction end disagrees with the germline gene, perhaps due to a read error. CDR3 loop: CASSPGFRSRRLF. CDR3 sequence (DNA): TGTGCCAGCAGCCCGGGTTTTAGGTCGCGCCGCTTATTT. V gene TRBV5-8 combines with J gene TRBJ1-3, with D uncertain. The CDR3 extends over 13 amino acids. Germline CDR1 reads SGHTS; CDR2 reads YDEGEE.

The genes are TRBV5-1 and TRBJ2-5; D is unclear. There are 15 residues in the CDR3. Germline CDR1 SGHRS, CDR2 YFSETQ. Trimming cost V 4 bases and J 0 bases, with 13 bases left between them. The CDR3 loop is CASSLGPTYQETQYF. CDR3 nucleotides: TGCGCCAGCAGCCTCGGACCGACGTACCAAGAGACCCAGTACTTC.

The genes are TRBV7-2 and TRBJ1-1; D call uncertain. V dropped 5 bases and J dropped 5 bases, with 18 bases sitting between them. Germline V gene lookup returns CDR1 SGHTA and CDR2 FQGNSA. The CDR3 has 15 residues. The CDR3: CASSPGFAKGTEAFF. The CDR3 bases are TGTGCCAGCAGCCCGGGGTTTGCTAAAGGTACTGAAGCTTTCTTT.

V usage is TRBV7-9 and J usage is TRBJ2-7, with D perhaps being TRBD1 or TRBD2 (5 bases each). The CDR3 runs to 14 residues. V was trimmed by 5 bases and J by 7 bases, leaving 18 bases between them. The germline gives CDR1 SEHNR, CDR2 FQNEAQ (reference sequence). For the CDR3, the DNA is TGTGCCAGCAGCCCTCGGACACCGGGACGAGAGCAGTACTTC. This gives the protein CASSPRTPGREQYF.